This T cell receptor (beta chain) was sequenced for a study of early T cells in non-severe SARS-CoV-2 infection. CDR3 length: 15 residues. The V gene's germline CDR1 is SNHLY and CDR2 FYNNEI. J gave up 2 bases and V 1 base, and 2 bases lay outside the gene matches. A few counts support this clonotype. TCRdb reprocessed the 5' RACE reads with MiXCR, giving one entry per CDR3 protein. The table includes tens of thousands of distinct CDR3 sequences, around 13% detected once. V and J are TRBV2 and TRBJ2-3; 8 nucleotides match TRBD1. The TCR sequence derives from an adult who was a healthcare worker with PCR-confirmed SARS-CoV-2 infection or an uninfected control (not recorded which). The material sequenced was whole blood. The CDR3 coding sequence is TGTGCCAGCAGTGAAGGGGACAGGTCCACAGATACGCAGTATTTT. This gives the protein CASSEGDRSTDTQYF.